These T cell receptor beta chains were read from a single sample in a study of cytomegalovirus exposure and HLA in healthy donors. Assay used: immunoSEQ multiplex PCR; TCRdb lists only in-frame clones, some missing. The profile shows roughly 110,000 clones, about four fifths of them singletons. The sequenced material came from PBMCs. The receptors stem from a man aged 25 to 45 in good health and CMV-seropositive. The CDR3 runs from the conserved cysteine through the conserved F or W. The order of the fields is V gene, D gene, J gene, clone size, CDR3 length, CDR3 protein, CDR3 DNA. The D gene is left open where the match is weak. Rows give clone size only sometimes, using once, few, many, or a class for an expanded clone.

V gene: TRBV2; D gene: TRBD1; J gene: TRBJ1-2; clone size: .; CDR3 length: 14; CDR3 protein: CASSTGGLSYGYTF; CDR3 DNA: TGTGCCAGCAGTACAGGGGGCCTCTCCTATGGCTACACCTTC
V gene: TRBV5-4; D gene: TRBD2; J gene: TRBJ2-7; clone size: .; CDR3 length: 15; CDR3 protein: CASSKTSGGYYEQYF; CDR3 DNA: TGTGCCAGCAGCAAGACTAGCGGGGGGTATTACGAGCAGTACTTC
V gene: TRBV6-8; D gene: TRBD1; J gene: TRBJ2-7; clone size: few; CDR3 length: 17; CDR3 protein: CASSWEETGTGSYEQYF; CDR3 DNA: TGTGCCAGCAGTTGGGAAGAGACCGGGACAGGGTCTTACGAGCAGTACTTC
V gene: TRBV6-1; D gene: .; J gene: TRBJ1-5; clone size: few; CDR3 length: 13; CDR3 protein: CASSESTYQPQHF; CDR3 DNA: TGTGCCAGCAGTGAATCGACTTATCAGCCCCAGCATTTT
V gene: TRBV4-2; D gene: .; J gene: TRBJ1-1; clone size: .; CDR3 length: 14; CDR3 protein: CASSEGLQNTEAFF; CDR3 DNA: TGTGCCAGCAGCGAAGGGCTTCAGAACACTGAAGCTTTCTTT
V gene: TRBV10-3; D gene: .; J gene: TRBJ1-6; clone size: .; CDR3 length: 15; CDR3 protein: CAISPLGVMNSPPHF; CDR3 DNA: TGTGCCATCAGCCCATTAGGGGTGATGAATTCACCCCCCCACTTT
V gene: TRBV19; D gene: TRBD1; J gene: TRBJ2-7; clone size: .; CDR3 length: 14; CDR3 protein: CASRTGTGAYEQYF; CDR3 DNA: TGTGCCAGTAGAACCGGGACAGGGGCCTACGAGCAGTACTTC
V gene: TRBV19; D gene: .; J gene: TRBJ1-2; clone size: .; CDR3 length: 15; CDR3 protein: CASSPNSDTYYGYTF; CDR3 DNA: TGTGCCAGTAGCCCCAACTCAGACACCTACTATGGCTACACCTTC
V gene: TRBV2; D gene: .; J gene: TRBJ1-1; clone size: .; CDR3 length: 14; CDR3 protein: CASSEALWAGEAFF; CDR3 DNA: TGTGCCAGCAGTGAAGCGTTGTGGGCAGGTGAAGCTTTCTTT
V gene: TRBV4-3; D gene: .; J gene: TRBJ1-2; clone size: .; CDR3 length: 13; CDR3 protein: CASSVRAGYGYTF; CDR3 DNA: TGCGCCAGCAGCGTGCGTGCGGGGTATGGCTACACCTTC
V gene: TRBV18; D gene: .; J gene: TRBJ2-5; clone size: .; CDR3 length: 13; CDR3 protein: CASAATEQETQYF; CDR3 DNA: TGTGCCAGCGCAGCGACAGAACAAGAGACCCAGTACTTC
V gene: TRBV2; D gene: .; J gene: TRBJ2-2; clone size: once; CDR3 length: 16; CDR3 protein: CASSGSDSTNTGELFF; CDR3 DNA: TGTGCCAGCAGTGGATCGGACTCAACGAACACCGGGGAGCTGTTTTTT
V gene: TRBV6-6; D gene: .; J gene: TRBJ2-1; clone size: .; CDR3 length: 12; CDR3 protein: CASSTSGNEQFF; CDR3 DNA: TGTGCCAGCAGTACCTCGGGCAATGAGCAGTTCTTC
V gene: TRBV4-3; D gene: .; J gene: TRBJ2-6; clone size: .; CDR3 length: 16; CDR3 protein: CASSQEGAWGANVLTF; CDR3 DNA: TGCGCCAGCAGCCAGGAGGGAGCCTGGGGGGCCAACGTCCTGACTTTC
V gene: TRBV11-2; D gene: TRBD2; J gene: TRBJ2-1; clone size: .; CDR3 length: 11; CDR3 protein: CASSGLAEQFF; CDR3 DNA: TGTGCCAGCAGCGGACTAGCGGAGCAGTTCTTC
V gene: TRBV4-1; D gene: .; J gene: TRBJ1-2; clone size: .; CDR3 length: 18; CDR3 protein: CASSQGLRFGRANYGYTF; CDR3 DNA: TGCGCCAGCAGCCAAGGCCTCCGATTTGGCAGGGCCAACTATGGCTACACCTTC